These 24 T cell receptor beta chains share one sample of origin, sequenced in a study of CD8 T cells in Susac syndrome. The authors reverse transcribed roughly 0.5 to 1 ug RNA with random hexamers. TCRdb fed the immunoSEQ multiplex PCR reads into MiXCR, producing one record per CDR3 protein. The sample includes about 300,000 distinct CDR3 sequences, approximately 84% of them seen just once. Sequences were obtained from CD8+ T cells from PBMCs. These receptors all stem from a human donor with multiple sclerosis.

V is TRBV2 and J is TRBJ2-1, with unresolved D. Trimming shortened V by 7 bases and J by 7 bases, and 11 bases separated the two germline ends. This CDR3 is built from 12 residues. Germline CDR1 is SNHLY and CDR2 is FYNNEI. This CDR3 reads CASMGSNNEQFF. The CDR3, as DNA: TGTGCCAGCATGGGTAGTAATAATGAGCAGTTCTTC.

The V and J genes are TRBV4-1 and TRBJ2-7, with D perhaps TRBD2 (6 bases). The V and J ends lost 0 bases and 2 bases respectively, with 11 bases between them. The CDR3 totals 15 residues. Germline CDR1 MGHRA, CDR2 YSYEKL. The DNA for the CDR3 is TGCGCCAGCAGCCAAGATCCAGCGGGTGCCTACGAGCAGTACTTC. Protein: CASSQDPAGAYEQYF.

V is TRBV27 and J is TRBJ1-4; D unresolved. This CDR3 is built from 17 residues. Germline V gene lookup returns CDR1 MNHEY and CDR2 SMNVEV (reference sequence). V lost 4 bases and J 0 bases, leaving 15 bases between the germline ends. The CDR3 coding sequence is TGTGCCAGCAGTTACACGATAGGGTCTGCAACTAATGAAAAACTGTTTTTT. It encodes CASSYTIGSATNEKLFF.

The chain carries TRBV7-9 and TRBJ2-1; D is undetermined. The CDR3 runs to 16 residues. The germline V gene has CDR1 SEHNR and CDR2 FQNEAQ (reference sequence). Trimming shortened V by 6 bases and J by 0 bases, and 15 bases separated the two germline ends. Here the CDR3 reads CASRPPLSGSYNEQFF. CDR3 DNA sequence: TGTGCCAGCAGGCCCCCCTTATCGGGCTCCTACAATGAGCAGTTCTTC. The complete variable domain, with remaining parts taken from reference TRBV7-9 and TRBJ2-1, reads DTGVSQNPRHKITKRGQNVTFRCDPISEHNRLYWYRQTLGQGPEFLTYFQNEAQLEKSRLLSDRFSAERPKGSFSTLEIQRTEQGDSAMYLCASRPPLSGSYNEQFFGPGTRLTVL.

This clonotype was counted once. The CDR3: CASSLRGDSANSPLHF. The DNA of the CDR3 is TGTGCCAGCAGCTTAAGGGGGGACAGCGCAAATTCACCCCTCCACTTT. V and J are TRBV7-3 and TRBJ1-6, with 7 bases matching TRBD1. The CDR3 has 16 residues. The trim removed 1 base at V and 7 bases at J, leaving 7 bases unmatched. Germline assignment: CDR1 SGHTA and CDR2 FQGTGA.

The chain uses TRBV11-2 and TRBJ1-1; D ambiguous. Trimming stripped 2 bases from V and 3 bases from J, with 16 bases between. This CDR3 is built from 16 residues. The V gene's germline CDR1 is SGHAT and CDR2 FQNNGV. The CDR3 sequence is CASSLPPWAGYTEAFF. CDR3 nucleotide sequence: TGTGCCAGCAGCTTACCCCCGTGGGCAGGTTACACTGAAGCTTTCTTT.

DNA of the CDR3: TGTGCCAGCAGCTTAAGGGCCTACGAGCAGTACGTC. Translated: CASSLRAYEQYV. The chain combines TRBV7-9 with TRBJ2-7, with no clear D. The CDR3 has 12 amino acids. Trimming removed 2 bases at V and 2 bases at J, with 4 bases between. CDR1 and CDR2 from the germline V gene are SEHNR and FQNEAQ (reference sequence).

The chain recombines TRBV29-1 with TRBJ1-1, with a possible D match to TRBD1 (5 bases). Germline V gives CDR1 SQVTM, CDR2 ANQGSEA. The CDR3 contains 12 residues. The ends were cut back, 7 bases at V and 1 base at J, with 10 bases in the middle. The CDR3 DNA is TGCAGCGCGGGACGGGAGAACACTGAAGCTTTCTTT. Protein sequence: CSAGRENTEAFF.

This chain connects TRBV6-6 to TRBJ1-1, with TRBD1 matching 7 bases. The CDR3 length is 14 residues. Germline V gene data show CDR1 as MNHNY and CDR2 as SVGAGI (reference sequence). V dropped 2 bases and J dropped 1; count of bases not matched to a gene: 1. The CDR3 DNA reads TGTGCCAGCAGTTACAGGGACAGGAACACTGAAGCTTTCTTT. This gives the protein CASSYRDRNTEAFF.

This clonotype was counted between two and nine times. The CDR3 DNA reads TGTGCCAGCAGCTTGGGGCGGTCAAACACTGAAGCTTTCTTT. This gives the protein CASSLGRSNTEAFF. The genes are TRBV5-4 and TRBJ1-1; D remains unclear. Germline CDR1 and CDR2: SGHNT and YYREEE (reference sequence). The CDR3 sequence is 14 residues long. The V end lost 0 bases, the J end lost 2 bases, and 8 bases lay between the germline ends.

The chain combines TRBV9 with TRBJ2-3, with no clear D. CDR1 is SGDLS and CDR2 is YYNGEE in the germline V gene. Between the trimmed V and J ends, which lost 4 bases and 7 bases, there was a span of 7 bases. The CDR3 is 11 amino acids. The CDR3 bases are TGTGCCAGCAGCTCATCTCATACGCAGTATTTT. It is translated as CASSSSHTQYF. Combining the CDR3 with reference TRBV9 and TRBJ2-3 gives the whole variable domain DSGVTQTPKHLITATGQRVTLRCSPRSGDLSVYWYQQSLDQGLQFLIQYYNGEERAKGNILERFSAQQFPDLHSELNLSSLELGDSALYFCASSSSHTQYFGPGTRLTVL.

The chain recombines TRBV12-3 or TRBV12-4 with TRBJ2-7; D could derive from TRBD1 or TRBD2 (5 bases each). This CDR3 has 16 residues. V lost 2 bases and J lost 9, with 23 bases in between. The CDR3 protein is CASSLRPRGPLEVQYF. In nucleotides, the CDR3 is TGTGCCAGCAGTTTACGCCCCCGGGGCCCCCTGGAGGTGCAGTACTTC.

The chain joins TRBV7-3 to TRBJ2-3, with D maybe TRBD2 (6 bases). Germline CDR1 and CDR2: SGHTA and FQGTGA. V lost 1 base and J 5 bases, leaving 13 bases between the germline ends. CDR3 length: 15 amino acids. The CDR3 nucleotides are TGTGCCAGCAGCTTAATCCGCGGGACTCGAGATACGCAGTATTTT. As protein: CASSLIRGTRDTQYF.

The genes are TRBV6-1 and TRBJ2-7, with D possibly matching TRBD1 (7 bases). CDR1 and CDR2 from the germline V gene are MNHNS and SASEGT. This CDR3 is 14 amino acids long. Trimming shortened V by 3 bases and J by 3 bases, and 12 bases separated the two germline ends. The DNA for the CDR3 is TGTGCCAGCAGTGACGCGGGACAGTACTACGAGCAGTACTTC. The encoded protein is CASSDAGQYYEQYF.

Written as DNA, the CDR3 is TGTGCCAGCAGTTTTTTCGACCGCGACTACACCTTC. The encoded protein is CASSFFDRDYTF. The chain carries TRBV12-3 or TRBV12-4 and TRBJ1-2; D remains ambiguous. Trimming took 3 bases from V and 10 from J, leaving 12 bases between them. The CDR3 runs to 12 residues.

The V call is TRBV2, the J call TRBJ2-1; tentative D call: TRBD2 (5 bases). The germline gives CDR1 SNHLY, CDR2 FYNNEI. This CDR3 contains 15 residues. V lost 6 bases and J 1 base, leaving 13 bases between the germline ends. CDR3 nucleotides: TGTGCCAGCAGCACGCTAGCAGCGTCCTACAATGAGCAGTTCTTC. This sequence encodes CASSTLAASYNEQFF.

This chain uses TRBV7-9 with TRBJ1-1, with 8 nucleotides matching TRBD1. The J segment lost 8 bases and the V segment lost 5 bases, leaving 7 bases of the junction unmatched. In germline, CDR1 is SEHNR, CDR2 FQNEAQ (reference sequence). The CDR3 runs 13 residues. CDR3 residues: CASSIQGGHEAFF. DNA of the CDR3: TGTGCCAGCAGCATACAGGGGGGACACGAAGCTTTCTTT.

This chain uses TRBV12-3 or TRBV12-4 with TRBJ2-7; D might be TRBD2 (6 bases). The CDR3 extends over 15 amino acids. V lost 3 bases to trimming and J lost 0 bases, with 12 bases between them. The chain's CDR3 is CASSFPRLGSYEQYF. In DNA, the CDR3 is TGTGCCAGCAGTTTCCCTAGACTAGGCTCCTACGAGCAGTACTTC.

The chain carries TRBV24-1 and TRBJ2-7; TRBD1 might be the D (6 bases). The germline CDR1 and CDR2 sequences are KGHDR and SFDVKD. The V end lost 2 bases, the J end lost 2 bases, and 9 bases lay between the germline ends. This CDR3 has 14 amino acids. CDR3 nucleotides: TGTGCCACCAGTGATTCGGGACAAGCCTACGAGCAGTACTTC. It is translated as CATSDSGQAYEQYF.

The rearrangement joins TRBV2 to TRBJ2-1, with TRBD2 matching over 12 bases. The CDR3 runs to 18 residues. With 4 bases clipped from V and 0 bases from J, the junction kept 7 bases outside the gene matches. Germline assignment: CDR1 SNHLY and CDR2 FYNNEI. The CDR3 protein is CASSALTSGRVSYNEQFF. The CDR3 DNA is TGTGCCAGCAGTGCCTTGACTAGCGGGAGAGTCTCCTACAATGAGCAGTTCTTC.

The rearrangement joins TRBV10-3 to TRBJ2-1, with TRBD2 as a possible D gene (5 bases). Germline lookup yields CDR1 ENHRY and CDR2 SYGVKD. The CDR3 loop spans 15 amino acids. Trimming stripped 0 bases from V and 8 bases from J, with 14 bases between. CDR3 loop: CAISESIGMGDEQFF. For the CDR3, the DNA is TGTGCCATCAGTGAGTCGATCGGGATGGGCGATGAGCAGTTCTTC.

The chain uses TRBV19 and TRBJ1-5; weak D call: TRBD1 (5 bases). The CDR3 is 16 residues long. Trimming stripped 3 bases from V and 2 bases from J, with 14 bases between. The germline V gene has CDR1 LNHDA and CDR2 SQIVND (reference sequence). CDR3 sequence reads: CASSIGSRGGNQPQHF. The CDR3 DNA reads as TGTGCCAGTAGTATTGGGTCCCGGGGGGGCAATCAGCCCCAGCATTTT. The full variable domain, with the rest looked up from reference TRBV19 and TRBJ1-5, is DGGITQSPKYLFRKEGQNVTLSCEQNLNHDAMYWYRQDPGQGLRLIYYSQIVNDFQKGDIAEGYSVSREKKESFPLTVTSAQKNPTAFYLCASSIGSRGGNQPQHFGDGTRLSIL.

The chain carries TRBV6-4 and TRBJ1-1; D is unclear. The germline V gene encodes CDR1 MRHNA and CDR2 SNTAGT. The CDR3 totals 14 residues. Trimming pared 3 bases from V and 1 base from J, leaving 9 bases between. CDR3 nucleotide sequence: TGTGCCAGCAGTGAAGGGCCATCGAACACTGAAGCTTTCTTT. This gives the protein CASSEGPSNTEAFF.

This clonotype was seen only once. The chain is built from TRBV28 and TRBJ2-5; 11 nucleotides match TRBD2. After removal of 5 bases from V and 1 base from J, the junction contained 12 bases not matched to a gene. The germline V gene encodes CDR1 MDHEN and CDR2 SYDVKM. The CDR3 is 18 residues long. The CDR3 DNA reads TGTGCCAGCAGTGCCCCCACACTAGCGGGAGTCAGCCAAGAGACCCAGTACTTC. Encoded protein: CASSAPTLAGVSQETQYF. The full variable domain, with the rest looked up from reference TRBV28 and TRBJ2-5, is DVKVTQSSRYLVKRTGEKVFLECVQDMDHENMFWYRQDPGLGLRLIYFSYDVKMKEKGDIPEGYSVSREKKERFSLILESASTNQTSMYLCASSAPTLAGVSQETQYFGPGTRLLVL.